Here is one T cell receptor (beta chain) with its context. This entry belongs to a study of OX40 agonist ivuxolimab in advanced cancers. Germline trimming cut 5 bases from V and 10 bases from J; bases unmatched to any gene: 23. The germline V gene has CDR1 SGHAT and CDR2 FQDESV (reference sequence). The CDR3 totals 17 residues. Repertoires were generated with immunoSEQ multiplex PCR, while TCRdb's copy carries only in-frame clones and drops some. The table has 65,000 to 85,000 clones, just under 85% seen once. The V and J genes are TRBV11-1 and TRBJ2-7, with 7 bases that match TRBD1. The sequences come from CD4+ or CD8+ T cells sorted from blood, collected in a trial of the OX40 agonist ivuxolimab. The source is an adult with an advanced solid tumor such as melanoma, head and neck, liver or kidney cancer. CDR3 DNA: TGTGCCAGCAGCCTCGACAGGGACATGGGACGGGATTTGGTTCAGTACTTC. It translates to CASSLDRDMGRDLVQYF.